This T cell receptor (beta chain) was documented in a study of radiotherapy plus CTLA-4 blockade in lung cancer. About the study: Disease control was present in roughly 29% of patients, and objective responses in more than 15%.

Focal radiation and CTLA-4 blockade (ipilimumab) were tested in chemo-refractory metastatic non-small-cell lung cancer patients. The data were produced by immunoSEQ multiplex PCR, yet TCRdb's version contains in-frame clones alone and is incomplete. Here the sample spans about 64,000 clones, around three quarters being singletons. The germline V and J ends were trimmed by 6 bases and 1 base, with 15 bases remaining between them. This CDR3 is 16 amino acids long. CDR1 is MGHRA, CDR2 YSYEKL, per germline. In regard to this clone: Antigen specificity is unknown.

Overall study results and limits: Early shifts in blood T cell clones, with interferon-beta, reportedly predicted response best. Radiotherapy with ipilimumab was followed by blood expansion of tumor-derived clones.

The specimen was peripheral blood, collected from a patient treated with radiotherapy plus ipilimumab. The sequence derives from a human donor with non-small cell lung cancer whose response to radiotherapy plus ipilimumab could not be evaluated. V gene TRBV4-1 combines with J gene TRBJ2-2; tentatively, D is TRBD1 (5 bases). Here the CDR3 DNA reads TGCGCCAGCAGGGTAGGGGCGGCGAGGAACACCGGGGAGCTGTTTTTT. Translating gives CASRVGAARNTGELFF.